The present entry profiles one TCR beta chain with its context. Its target antigen remains unknown. Base qualities are not at hand, and no much larger clone is one base apart. The meaning of the sample's time point label: neoterminal ileum biopsy at postoperative endoscopy, about 6 months after surgery. Adults with ileal or ileocolonic Crohn's disease and an indication for ileocolonic resection were eligible for inclusion. Whole ileal mucosal biopsies were stored frozen at -80°C before DNA extraction. Genomic DNA was extracted from frozen whole biopsies with a TRizol-based method and quantified on a NanoDrop 2000 spectrophotometer. Roughly 540 nanograms of biopsy DNA per sample were submitted for commercial TCRB immunosequencing. CDR3 regions were amplified from genomic DNA by Adaptive Biotechnology using a two-step, amplification bias-controlled multiplex PCR. In the first PCR, primers covered every V and J gene segment, and in the second PCR, barcodes and Illumina adapters were added. CDR3 libraries were sequenced on an Illumina instrument. Per the original workflow: Vendor-provided pipelines were combined with custom analysis of raw data in R/Bioconductor under R version 3.3.0. Clonality, ranging from 0 to 1, was calculated as the inverse of the normalised Shannon entropy of all productive clones. High-frequency clones were defined as the share of the repertoire occupied by the top 100 clones, with only clones passing a 95% confidence test being retained. Repertoire diversity was measured with the Simpson index, and overlap between samples was measured with the Morisita-Horn index. TCRdb retrieved this table from immuneACCESS and kept in-frame rearrangements only. Not all clones are present; in checked studies, unresolved V genes account for under half, and no reason is known for the remainder. From that table come the V and J calls and clone size; the DNA was used to work out D and trimming. Recorded for this sample are about 59,000 clones; roughly 89% of them occurred a single time. In total, the top ten clones hold about 2.1% of the sample.

There are 14 amino acids in the CDR3, from cysteine to phenylalanine inclusive. CDR3 DNA only is kept here, 42 bases in frame from base 1. CDR1 and CDR2 are read off the germline V gene as MGHDK and SYGVNS. Trimming costs V 7 bases and J 4 bases, and their ends lie 14 bases apart. These data come from a study of T cell repertoires in ileal Crohn's disease (dated by TCRdb to the late 2010s). Context from the whole study: Median disease duration was about eight years, and about 35% of patients were identified as active smokers at the time of surgery. The study was conducted in parallel with a multicentre cohort built to find predictors of early endoscopic recurrence after ileocolonic resection. The study sequenced approximately 170 mucosal samples from 57 patients, taken at several locations on the surgical specimen and at postoperative endoscopy. Endoscopic postoperative recurrence was defined as a Rutgeerts score above i0. M6 samples were neoterminal ileum biopsies taken at postoperative colonoscopy. TCR repertoire analysis was done in 55 to 70 Crohn's disease patients from a prospective multicentre cohort. Every patient underwent surgery because of a complication, which was stricturing disease in about 60% and penetrating disease in 39%. Roughly half of the patients were given postoperative therapy, with about a dozen receiving thiopurines and 18 receiving anti-TNF agents. Beyond this particular receptor, the publication reports: Patients who were active smokers at surgery had a significantly higher proportion of clonal expansions than non-smokers (around 24% vs 18%, p=0.02). Within the first year after surgery, the timing of postoperative endoscopy varied, and the median delay was nearly seven months. Higher high-frequency clone percentages at surgery were associated with endoscopic recurrence; all patients with clonality above 26.8% (18/57) had recurrence. Only a subgroup of patients, of unstated size, had mucosal CD4 and CD8 T cells sorted and sequenced. More high-frequency clones were carried by sorted CD8 T cells than by CD4 T cells, suggesting that mucosal expansions were mainly CD8.

The rearranged segments are TRBV25-1 and TRBJ2-1; TRBD1 is a possible D gene, resting on 6 matching bases. The source of this sequence is an adult with Crohn's disease. Sequenced material: ileal tissue. At the DNA level, the sequence is TGTGCCAGCATGTTCAGGGGAAAGTACAATGAGCAGTTCTTC. This is translated as CASMFRGKYNEQFF.